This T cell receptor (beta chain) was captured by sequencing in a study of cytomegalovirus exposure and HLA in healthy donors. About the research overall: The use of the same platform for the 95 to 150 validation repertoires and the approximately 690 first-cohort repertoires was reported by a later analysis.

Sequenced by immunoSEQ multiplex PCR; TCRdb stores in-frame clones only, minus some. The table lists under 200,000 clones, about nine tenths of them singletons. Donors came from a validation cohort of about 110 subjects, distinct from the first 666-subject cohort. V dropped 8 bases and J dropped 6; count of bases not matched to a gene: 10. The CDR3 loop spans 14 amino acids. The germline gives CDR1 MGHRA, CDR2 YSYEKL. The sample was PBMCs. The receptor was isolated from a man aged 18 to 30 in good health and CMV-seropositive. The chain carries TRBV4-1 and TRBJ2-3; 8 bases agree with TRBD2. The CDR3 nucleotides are TGCGCCAGCGGGGATAGCGGGATAGGGGATACGCAGTATTTT. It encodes CASGDSGIGDTQYF.